These T cell receptor beta chains were read from a single sample in a study of blood T cell repertoires in COVID-19. Assay used: immunoSEQ multiplex PCR; TCRdb lists only in-frame clones, some missing. Here the sample spans under 350,000 clones, about 85% being singletons. The sample consisted of peripheral blood. These TCRs come from a man younger than 35 with active or convalescent COVID-19. Each CDR3 is given with its conserved first and last residue. Clone sizes are given selectively: once, few, many, or a class where the clone is expanded.

V,size,J,CDR3
TRBV20-1,once,TRBJ2-7,CSASSAYEQYF
TRBV29-1,.,TRBJ2-1,CSVERDRPNEQFF
TRBV7-3,.,TRBJ2-1,CASAPRGISGSSYNEQFF
TRBV11-2,.,TRBJ2-3,CASSFRLPDTDTQYF
TRBV7-9,.,TRBJ1-1,CASTQSGRFIEAFF
TRBV9,.,TRBJ1-1,CASRGQGHTEAFF
TRBV5-4,few,TRBJ1-2,CASIPQGSWGGYTF
TRBV5-1,once,TRBJ2-5,CASSLAGTSGQETQYF
TRBV19,.,TRBJ2-2,CASCSDRSGGTHLGLFF
TRBV28,.,TRBJ1-5,CASSLLGGYSNQPQHF
TRBV24-1,.,TRBJ1-1,CATRGTEGWTEAFF
TRBV6-5,.,TRBJ1-2,CASTPQGADGYTF
TRBV4-2,.,TRBJ2-2,CASSVNQFNSGELFF
TRBV27,.,TRBJ2-7,CASSLGTGTNEQYF
TRBV19,.,TRBJ1-1,CASSWTGPVAEAFF
TRBV18,few,TRBJ1-1,CASSPTANTEAFF
TRBV30,.,TRBJ1-2,CAWSVGSAGYTF